This note documents a single T cell receptor beta chain sequence. Measured with immunoSEQ multiplex PCR; TCRdb has only the in-frame clones, and not every one. The sample contains approximately 310,000 clones, around 87% of which appear only once. This entry belongs to a study of blood T cell repertoires in COVID-19. Germline CDR1 and CDR2: DFQATT and SNEGSKA (reference sequence). Trimming cost V 4 bases and J 1 base, with 5 bases left between them. CDR3 length: 11 residues. Sequencing input: peripheral blood. The receptor was isolated from a woman aged 50 to 60 who had recovered from COVID-19. The gene calls are TRBV20-1 and TRBJ2-7, with no clear D. In nucleotides, the CDR3 is TGCAGTGCTATGCAGTCCTACGAGCAGTACTTC. Translating gives CSAMQSYEQYF.